These 23 T cell receptor beta chains share one sample of origin, sequenced in a study of T cell changes during pregnancy in multiple sclerosis. Repertoires were generated with immunoSEQ multiplex PCR, while TCRdb's copy carries only in-frame clones and drops some. The sample lists approximately 99,000 clones; roughly nine tenths were seen once. The source was peripheral blood, collected in the second trimester of pregnancy. These receptors were taken from a female donor in good health, enrolled as a control in a pregnancy study.

The DNA of the CDR3 is TGTGCCAGCAGTGAAGCAACGACAGTACCTTCCTACGAGCAGTACTTC. This encodes CASSEATTVPSYEQYF. This sequence joins TRBV6-1 and TRBJ2-7; D perhaps matches TRBD1 (5 bases). Germline CDR1 and CDR2: MNHNS and SASEGT. Trimming took 0 bases from V and 1 from J, leaving 13 bases between them. CDR3 length: 16 residues.

The rearrangement links TRBV18 to TRBJ1-1; 7 bases are shared with TRBD1. The CDR3 loop spans 15 amino acids. The germline V gene has CDR1 KGHSH and CDR2 LQKENI. With V trimmed by 2 bases and J by 7 bases, 10 bases remained unmatched. The CDR3 sequence: CASSPTRDRPNEAFF. The CDR3 region has the DNA TGTGCCAGCTCACCAACCCGGGACAGACCCAATGAAGCTTTCTTT.

This sequence joins TRBV6-5 and TRBJ2-5, with 9 bases matching TRBD1. From germline, CDR1 is MNHEY and CDR2 SVGAGI. This CDR3 is 15 amino acids long. The V and J ends lost 2 bases and 3 bases, in that order; junction bases with no gene match: 4. CDR3 amino acids: CASSYPGQGKETQYF. CDR3 nucleotide sequence: TGTGCCAGCAGTTACCCGGGACAGGGTAAAGAGACCCAGTACTTC.

This chain connects TRBV9 to TRBJ1-6, with 9 bases lining up with TRBD1. Germline V lookup: CDR1 SGDLS, CDR2 YYNGEE. CDR3 length equals 16 residues. J was trimmed by 3 bases and V by 4 bases; bases with no gene match: 5. The CDR3 DNA follows: TGTGCCAGCAGCCTACAGGGGGCCGGCTATAATTCACCCCTCCACTTT. Amino acids: CASSLQGAGYNSPLHF.

V and J are TRBV6-6 and TRBJ1-1, with D perhaps TRBD1 (5 bases). CDR1 is MNHNY, CDR2 SVGAGI, per germline (reference sequence). V lost 4 bases to trimming and J lost 2 bases, with 8 bases between them. CDR3 length: 13 residues. The CDR3 is CASSLQVNTEAFF. In DNA, the CDR3 is TGTGCCAGCAGTTTACAGGTCAACACTGAAGCTTTCTTT.

This chain uses TRBV5-6 with TRBJ1-1, with D unresolved. With 2 bases removed from V and 5 bases from J, the gap between germline ends came to 13 bases. Germline values: CDR1 SGHDT, CDR2 YYEEEE. The CDR3 consists of 14 residues. CDR3 in amino acids: CASSLVGRATEAFF. The CDR3 nucleotides read TGTGCCAGCAGCTTAGTGGGGAGGGCGACTGAAGCTTTCTTT.

This clone was seen once. The chain employs TRBV7-9 and TRBJ1-5; 10 bases line up with TRBD1. The germline V gene encodes CDR1 SEHNR and CDR2 FQNEAQ (reference sequence). The ends lost 5 bases at V and 12 bases at J; junction bases unmatched: 7. The CDR3 runs to 13 residues. As DNA, the CDR3 is TGTGCCAGCAGCATCGGGACAGGGGAGGTCCAGCATTTT. Amino acids: CASSIGTGEVQHF.

This chain joins TRBV6-5 and TRBJ1-3; D uncertain. This CDR3 has 14 amino acids. Germline assignment: CDR1 MNHEY and CDR2 SVGAGI. Trimming took off 4 bases at V and 0 bases at J, with 7 bases between the two ends. This CDR3 reads CASSSYNSGNTIYF. The CDR3 bases are TGTGCCAGCAGTTCGTACAACTCTGGAAACACCATATATTTT.

For this clone: An end of the junction differs from the germline gene, which may be a read error. The chain links TRBV7-7 to TRBJ2-1; TRBD2 matches at 7 bases. The germline CDR1 and CDR2 sequences are SSHAT and FNYEAQ (reference sequence). This CDR3 spans 13 amino acids. CDR3 in amino acids: CASSLAGSPEQFF. The CDR3 DNA is TGTGCTAGCAGCTTAGCGGGCAGCCCTGAGCAGTTCTTC. Together with reference TRBV7-7 and TRBJ2-1, the CDR3 gives the full variable domain: GAGVSQSPRYKVTKRGQDVTLRCDPISSHATLYWYQQALGQGPEFLTYFNYEAQPDKSGLPSDRFSAERPEGSISTLTIQRTEQRDSAMYRCASSLAGSPEQFFGPGTRLTVL.

V gene TRBV19 combines with J gene TRBJ1-3; 8 bases match TRBD1. CDR1 and CDR2 (germline): LNHDA, SQIVND (reference sequence). The CDR3 has 14 amino acids. After removal of 5 bases from V and 2 bases from J, the junction contained 2 bases not matched to a gene. This chain's CDR3 is CASSPGGTGNTIYF. DNA for the CDR3: TGTGCCAGTAGTCCAGGGGGCACTGGAAACACCATATATTTT.

The chain is built from TRBV5-1 and TRBJ2-7; 9 bases map to TRBD1. Germline loops: CDR1 SGHRS, CDR2 YFSETQ. The CDR3 is made up of 15 amino acids. V lost 4 bases and J lost 3; bases outside the gene matches: 8. The CDR3 is CASSLTSTGGYEQYF. In DNA, the CDR3 is TGCGCCAGCAGCCTAACCTCGACAGGGGGCTACGAGCAGTACTTC.

For this clone: The same CDR3 can be traced to other DNA sequences in this sample. This rearrangement joins TRBV27 to TRBJ1-2; 7 bases line up with TRBD1. Trimming cost V 2 bases and J 6 bases; bases outside gene matches: 0. The CDR3 spans 12 residues. The germline V gene encodes CDR1 MNHEY and CDR2 SMNVEV (reference sequence). The CDR3 sequence is CASSLTGDGYTF. The DNA for the CDR3 is TGTGCCAGCAGTTTAACAGGGGATGGCTACACCTTC.

This clone appeared once. The chain uses TRBV7-2 and TRBJ2-5; 11 bases are shared with TRBD2. V shed 5 bases and J 5 bases; nucleotides not matched to a gene: 10. The germline V gene has CDR1 SGHTA and CDR2 FQGNSA. This CDR3 has 16 residues. CDR3 amino acids: CASSPGVAGGLETQYF. The CDR3 coding sequence is TGTGCCAGCAGCCCCGGGGTAGCGGGAGGGTTGGAGACCCAGTACTTC.

This chain connects TRBV5-1 to TRBJ1-1; D not certain. The germline V gene encodes CDR1 SGHRS and CDR2 YFSETQ. With 2 bases removed from V and 2 bases from J, the gap between germline ends came to 16 bases. The CDR3 length is 16 residues. The CDR3 coding sequence is TGCGCCAGCAGCTTTGATCCGGAGGTGGGTAACACTGAAGCTTTCTTT. Protein: CASSFDPEVGNTEAFF.

The rearrangement links TRBV9 to TRBJ2-7; 7 bases fit TRBD1. The CDR3 contains 15 residues. Germline V gives CDR1 SGDLS, CDR2 YYNGEE. The V gene end was trimmed by 3 bases and the J gene end by 2 bases; junction bases not matched to a gene: 8. This chain's CDR3 is CASSARPTGTYEQYF. The DNA for the CDR3 is TGTGCCAGCAGCGCCCGACCGACAGGGACCTACGAGCAGTACTTC.

V gene TRBV7-9 combines with J gene TRBJ2-1, with 9 positions matching TRBD2. The CDR3 has 14 amino acids. Germline values: CDR1 SEHNR, CDR2 FQNEAQ (reference sequence). V lost 4 bases, J lost 10 bases, and 8 bases stayed unmatched. The CDR3 region is CASSYGGTSPEQFF. Written as DNA, the CDR3 is TGTGCCAGCAGCTACGGAGGGACTAGCCCCGAGCAGTTCTTC. The full variable domain, rest sourced from reference TRBV7-9 and TRBJ2-1, is DTGVSQNPRHKITKRGQNVTFRCDPISEHNRLYWYRQTLGQGPEFLTYFQNEAQLEKSRLLSDRFSAERPKGSFSTLEIQRTEQGDSAMYLCASSYGGTSPEQFFGPGTRLTVL.

The chain uses TRBV28 and TRBJ1-1; tentative D call: TRBD1 (6 bases). Trimming removed 5 bases at V and 0 bases at J, with 16 bases between. CDR1 is MDHEN and CDR2 is SYDVKM in the germline V gene. The CDR3 sequence is 16 residues long. CDR3 DNA sequence: TGTGCCAGCAGTCCCCTAGGGGGAGATCTGAACACTGAAGCTTTCTTT. Its translation: CASSPLGGDLNTEAFF. Full variable domain (outside the CDR3, taken from reference TRBV28 and TRBJ1-1): DVKVTQSSRYLVKRTGEKVFLECVQDMDHENMFWYRQDPGLGLRLIYFSYDVKMKEKGDIPEGYSVSREKKERFSLILESASTNQTSMYLCASSPLGGDLNTEAFFGQGTRLTVV.

The chain couples TRBV15 to TRBJ1-1, with a tentative D call TRBD1 (5 bases). The V gene lost 1 base and the J gene lost 4 bases, with 10 bases spanning the gap. The CDR3 is 14 residues long. Germline CDR1 and CDR2: LNHNV and YYDKDF (reference sequence). This chain's CDR3 is CATSRGQGGTEAFF. CDR3 coding DNA: TGTGCCACCAGCAGAGGGCAGGGCGGCACTGAAGCTTTCTTT.

This sequence joins TRBV6-4 and TRBJ2-1; 10 positions match TRBD2. The CDR3 has 18 residues. Germline V gene sequence: CDR1 MRHNA, CDR2 SNTAGT. V trimming: 1 base; J trimming: 9 bases; junction bases outside the gene matches: 15. CDR3 nucleotide sequence: TGTGCCAGCAGTGACTATCCGCCGCCCAGCGGGAGGGGCGGTGAGCAGTTCTTC. Translating it yields CASSDYPPPSGRGGEQFF.

This clone was observed a single time. The rearrangement uses TRBV5-1 and TRBJ1-4, with TRBD1 identical over 9 bases. Germline CDR1 is SGHRS and CDR2 is YFSETQ. Unmatched junction bases numbered 5, after V lost 4 bases and J lost 4 bases. This CDR3 contains 15 residues. The CDR3, as DNA: TGCGCCAGCAGCGACAGGGGGAGGGGTAATGAAAAACTGTTTTTT. This codes for CASSDRGRGNEKLFF.

V gene TRBV9 combines with J gene TRBJ2-7, with TRBD2 identical over 14 bases. The CDR3 length is 15 residues. Germline assignment: CDR1 SGDLS and CDR2 YYNGEE. Trimming took 4 bases from V and 7 from J; bases not matched to a gene: 7. The CDR3 DNA reads as TGTGCCAGCAGCTCATCGACTAGCGGGAGGGGAGAGCAGTACTTC. This gives the protein CASSSSTSGRGEQYF.

The chain has TRBV11-3 and TRBJ2-1; 7 bases line up with TRBD2. V was pared by 5 bases and J by 0 bases, with 4 bases of the junction left unmatched. CDR1 is SGHNT, CDR2 YENEEA, per germline. The CDR3 totals 15 residues. DNA for the CDR3: TGTGCCAGCAGCCCTCGCGGGGGCTCCTACAATGAGCAGTTCTTC. Amino acid sequence: CASSPRGGSYNEQFF.

The chain combines TRBV7-9 with TRBJ2-7, with 7 bases lining up with TRBD2. V shed 7 bases and J 7 bases; nucleotides not matched to a gene: 16. This CDR3 spans 15 amino acids. CDR1 SEHNR and CDR2 FQNEAQ come from the germline V gene (reference sequence). CDR3 in amino acids: CASTSGGDVTWEQYF. The CDR3 DNA is TGTGCCAGCACCTCGGGGGGAGACGTCACCTGGGAGCAGTACTTC.